This TCR beta chain was found in a study of blood T cell repertoires in COVID-19. The CDR3 runs 16 residues. Trimming stripped 2 bases from V and 6 bases from J, with 17 bases between. Per germline, CDR1 SGHTA and CDR2 FQGNSA. The method was immunoSEQ multiplex PCR; TCRdb's version includes in-frame clones alone and lacks a portion of them. The sample has around 700,000 clones, 90% seen once. The sample comprised peripheral blood. This clonotype was obtained from a woman between 18 and 30 years old with acute or convalescent COVID-19. V gene TRBV7-2 combines with J gene TRBJ1-5; possible D gene TRBD1, 6 bases. CDR3 bases: TGTGCCAGCAGCTTAATAGGGGGGGCACGTGGTCAGCCCCAGCATTTT. Translation: CASSLIGGARGQPQHF.